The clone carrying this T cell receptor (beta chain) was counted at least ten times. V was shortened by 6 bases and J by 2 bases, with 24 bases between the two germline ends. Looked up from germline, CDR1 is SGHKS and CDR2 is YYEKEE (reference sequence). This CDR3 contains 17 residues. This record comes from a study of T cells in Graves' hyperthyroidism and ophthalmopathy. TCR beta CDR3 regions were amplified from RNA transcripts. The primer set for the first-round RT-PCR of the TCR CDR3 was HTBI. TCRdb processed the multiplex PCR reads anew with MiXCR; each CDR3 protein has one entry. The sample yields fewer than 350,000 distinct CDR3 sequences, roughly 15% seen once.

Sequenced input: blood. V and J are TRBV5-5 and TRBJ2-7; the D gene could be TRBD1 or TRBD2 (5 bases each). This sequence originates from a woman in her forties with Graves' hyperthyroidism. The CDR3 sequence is CASNLKFRGRKTYEQYF. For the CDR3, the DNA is TGTGCCAGCAACCTAAAATTTCGGGGACGAAAGACCTACGAGCAGTACTTC.